This T cell receptor beta chain was sequenced during a study of blood T cell repertoires in COVID-19. Study background: Sources were T cells, B-cell-depleted T cells, or PBMCs; the material itself was cDNA or gDNA.

CDR3 length equals 14 residues. V was shortened by 2 bases and J by 6 bases, with 12 bases between the two germline ends. Germline assignment: CDR1 SEHNR and CDR2 FQNEAQ (reference sequence). In assigning cohorts, the study relied on participant-reported clinical history. The recovered donors of Cohort 3 showed two negative PCRs, clearance, or symptom resolution. Per the authors' pipeline: From reference gene primer amplification, estimates of nucleated cell counts were derived. Produced via immunoSEQ multiplex PCR; TCRdb's table is partial and in-frame only. V, J and clone size are taken as reported in that table, and D and trimming were inferred from the DNA itself. The sample lists 350,000 to 400,000 clones; approximately 90% were seen once.

The V gene is TRBV7-9, the J gene TRBJ2-3, with D maybe TRBD2 (5 bases). Sequencing was performed on PBMCs or T cells enriched from blood (not recorded which). The sequence came from a woman aged 18-30 years who had recovered from COVID-19. The CDR3 loop reads CASSLSLDSDTQYF. For the CDR3, the DNA is TGTGCCAGCAGCTTATCCTTGGACTCCGATACGCAGTATTTT.